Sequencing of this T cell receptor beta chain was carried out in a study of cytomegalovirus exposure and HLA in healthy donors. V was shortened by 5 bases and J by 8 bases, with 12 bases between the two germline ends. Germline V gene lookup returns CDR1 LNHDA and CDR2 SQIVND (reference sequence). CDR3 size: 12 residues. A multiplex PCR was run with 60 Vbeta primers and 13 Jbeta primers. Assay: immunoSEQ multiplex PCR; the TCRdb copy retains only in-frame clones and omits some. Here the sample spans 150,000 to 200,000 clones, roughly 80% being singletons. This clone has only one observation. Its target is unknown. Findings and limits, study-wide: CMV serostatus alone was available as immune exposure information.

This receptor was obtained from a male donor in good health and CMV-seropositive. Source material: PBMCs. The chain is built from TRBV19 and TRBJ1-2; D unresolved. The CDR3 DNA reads TGTGCCAGTAGTTGGGAGACGGGCGGCTACACCTTC. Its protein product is CASSWETGGYTF. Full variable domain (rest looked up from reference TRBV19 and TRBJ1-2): DGGITQSPKYLFRKEGQNVTLSCEQNLNHDAMYWYRQDPGQGLRLIYYSQIVNDFQKGDIAEGYSVSREKKESFPLTVTSAQKNPTAFYLCASSWETGGYTFGSGTRLTVV.